The rows below give T cell receptor beta chains drawn from one sample of a study of technical replicates of blood from a handful of donors. Sequencing was performed with immunoSEQ multiplex PCR; in TCRdb, only in-frame clones are kept and a portion is missing. The table shows 65,000 to 85,000 clones, with approximately 96% occurring only once. The material sequenced was T cells isolated from PBMCs. Source of these receptors: a human donor in good health. The CDR3 runs from the conserved cysteine through the conserved F or W. A D gene is named only where the DNA matches it firmly.

v_gene	j_gene	d_gene	CDR3nt	CDR3aa
TRBV4-1	TRBJ2-5	-	TGCGCCAGCAGCCCTCGGGGTCTGATCGAGACCCAGTACTTC	CASSPRGLIETQYF
TRBV30	TRBJ1-1	-	TGTGCCTGGGCGCTGGGGGGGAACACTGAAGCTTTCTTT	CAWALGGNTEAFF
TRBV18	TRBJ2-4	-	TGTGCCAGCTCACTGGACAGGGAGGGCATTCAGTACTTC	CASSLDREGIQYF
TRBV11-3	TRBJ2-7	TRBD1	TGTGCCAGCAGCTTTGAAGGGGGCATATACGAGCAGTACTTC	CASSFEGGIYEQYF
TRBV5-4	TRBJ1-4	TRBD1	TGTGCCAGCAGCTTGGGCCCGACAGGGGAGACTAATGAAAAACTGTTTTTT	CASSLGPTGETNEKLFF
TRBV5-4	TRBJ1-4	TRBD1	TGTGCCAGCAGCTTGGCCATAACAGGGGGCGCCGGTGAAAAACTGTTTTTT	CASSLAITGGAGEKLFF
TRBV2	TRBJ1-2	-	TGTGCCAGCAGAATGTCAGGGAACTATGGCTACACCTTC	CASRMSGNYGYTF
TRBV30	TRBJ1-1	-	TGTGCCTGGAGTGTAGGGGAAGTGGCTGAAGCTTTCTTT	CAWSVGEVAEAFF
TRBV2	TRBJ1-5	-	TGTGCCAGCAGGACAGAACAGGGTGACACTCAGCCCCAGCATTTT	CASRTEQGDTQPQHF
TRBV9	TRBJ1-1	TRBD1	TGTGCCAGCAGCACCGGGACAGGGGACACTGAAGCTTTCTTT	CASSTGTGDTEAFF
TRBV6-1	TRBJ1-5	-	TGTGCCAGCAGTGATAGGGTGGGGGCTCAGCCCCAGCATTTT	CASSDRVGAQPQHF
TRBV7-8	TRBJ1-1	-	TGTGCCAGCAGCCCGACGACAGGTAGGACTGAAGCTTTCTTT	CASSPTTGRTEAFF
TRBV25-1	TRBJ2-1	-	TGTGCCAGCAGTGAGACATCCTACAATGAGCAGTTCTTC	CASSETSYNEQFF
TRBV30	TRBJ2-7	TRBD2	TGTGCCTGGACCGACCGGGGTGGGAGGGCCTCTTACGAGCAGTACTTC	CAWTDRGGRASYEQYF